One sample yielded the 30 T cell receptor beta chains listed below, sequenced in a study of blood T cell repertoires in COVID-19. Only in-frame clones appear in the TCRdb table, and some are missing; sequencing was by immunoSEQ multiplex PCR. The table lists 200,000 to 250,000 clones, around 87% of them singletons. The sample was peripheral blood. The receptors were sampled from a woman between 45 and 60 years old with COVID-19, enrolled during active disease.

The rearrangement joins TRBV7-6 to TRBJ1-1; 8 bases fit TRBD1. J lost 4 bases, V lost 8 bases, and 12 bases had no gene match. Germline assignment: CDR1 SGHVS and CDR2 FNYEAQ. The CDR3 extends over 15 amino acids. The CDR3 DNA reads as TGTGCCAGCCGGATCGGACAGGGAGGAGGCACTGAAGCTTTCTTT. Translated, it gives CASRIGQGGGTEAFF.

This chain links TRBV7-9 with TRBJ2-1, with D unresolved. Looked up from germline, CDR1 is SEHNR and CDR2 is FQNEAQ (reference sequence). The CDR3 runs to 11 residues. V dropped 2 bases and J dropped 10 bases, with 6 bases sitting between them. CDR3 sequence reads: CASSLLVEQFF. In DNA form, the CDR3 reads TGTGCCAGCAGCTTACTCGTGGAGCAGTTCTTC.

The rearrangement joins TRBV27 to TRBJ2-1; 8 bases are shared with TRBD1. V trimming: 2 bases; J trimming: 4 bases; junction bases outside the gene matches: 1. The CDR3 runs to 14 residues. Per the germline V gene, CDR1 is MNHEY and CDR2 is SMNVEV (reference sequence). This chain's CDR3 is CASSLRQGYNEQFF. CDR3 sequence (DNA): TGTGCCAGCAGTTTAAGACAGGGGTACAATGAGCAGTTCTTC.

Written as DNA, the CDR3 is TGTGCCAGCAGTCTGGGACAGGCCCAGCATTTT. Its protein is CASSLGQAQHF. The chain has TRBV28 and TRBJ1-5; 8 positions agree with TRBD1. The CDR3 is 11 residues long. Per the germline V gene, CDR1 is MDHEN and CDR2 is SYDVKM. Trimming cost V 5 bases and J 11 bases; bases outside gene matches: 2.

The V and J genes are TRBV10-2 and TRBJ1-5; possibly TRBD1 for D (5 bases). The CDR3 runs to 16 residues. CDR1 WSHSY and CDR2 SAAADI come from the germline V gene. Trimming left V 2 bases short and J 3 bases short, with 14 bases between. The DNA of the CDR3 is TGCGCCAGCAGTGAGGTGGGACGGACTAACAATCAGCCCCAGCATTTT. Protein sequence: CASSEVGRTNNQPQHF.

This sequence joins TRBV27 and TRBJ1-4, with unresolved D. The germline V gene has CDR1 MNHEY and CDR2 SMNVEV (reference sequence). V was trimmed by 7 bases and J by 1 base, leaving 7 bases between them. CDR3 size: 13 residues. The CDR3 region is CASTGGTNEKLFF. The CDR3 DNA reads as TGTGCCAGCACGGGAGGAACTAATGAAAAACTGTTTTTT. The full variable domain, its missing parts supplied by reference TRBV27 and TRBJ1-4, is EAQVTQNPRYLITVTGKKLTVTCSQNMNHEYMSWYRQDPGLGLRQIYYSMNVEVTDKGDVPEGYKVSRKEKRNFPLILESPSPNQTSLYFCASTGGTNEKLFFGSGTQLSVL.

Here the CDR3 reads CASSEGGRNEKLFF. As DNA, the CDR3 is TGTGCCAGCAGCGAGGGGGGGAGGAATGAAAAACTGTTTTTT. The rearrangement uses TRBV27 and TRBJ1-4; weak D call: TRBD1 (6 bases). V gave up 6 bases and J gave up 5 bases, with 13 bases separating them. Germline V CDR1 and CDR2: MNHEY, SMNVEV (reference sequence). The CDR3 extends over 14 amino acids.

In its sample, this clone ranks as medium-sized. The chain joins TRBV7-8 to TRBJ1-3; 7 bases align to TRBD1. V lost 6 bases, J lost 2 bases, and 4 bases stayed unmatched. CDR1 is SGHVS, CDR2 FQNEAQ, per germline. The CDR3 length is 14 residues. CDR3 bases: TGTGCCAGCAGTGCCGGGACAGCTGGAAACACCATATATTTT. Its protein product is CASSAGTAGNTIYF.

V gene TRBV27 combines with J gene TRBJ2-1, with D maybe TRBD2 (5 bases). Germline CDR1 is MNHEY and CDR2 is SMNVEV (reference sequence). V was trimmed by 3 bases and J by 5 bases, leaving 5 bases between them. This CDR3 is built from 12 residues. CDR3 DNA sequence: TGTGCCAGCAGTTTCGGGAACAATGAGCAGTTCTTC. It specifies CASSFGNNEQFF.

This chain uses TRBV21-1 with TRBJ2-7; the table's D call TRBD1 went unverified against the DNA. TRBV21-1 is a pseudogene. The CDR3 consists of 14 residues. As DNA, the CDR3 is TGTGCCAGCAGCGAACCCCCAGGGGGCAACGAGCAGTACGTC. It is translated as CASSEPPGGNEQYV.

The V call is TRBV19, the J call TRBJ1-3, with a possible D match to TRBD1 (5 bases). The CDR3 extends over 16 amino acids. In germline, CDR1 is LNHDA, CDR2 SQIVND (reference sequence). Trimming stripped 7 bases from V and 0 bases from J, with 16 bases between. As DNA, the CDR3 is TGTGCCAGTAAGAAGGAGGGGTACTCCTCTGGAAACACCATATATTTT. Its translation: CASKKEGYSSGNTIYF.

The chain couples TRBV10-1 to TRBJ2-2; 7 bases map to TRBD2. Germline V gene sequence: CDR1 WNHNN, CDR2 SYGVQD (reference sequence). CDR3 length: 17 residues. The V segment lost 3 bases and the J segment 1 base; nucleotides outside the gene matches: 8. The CDR3 sequence: CASSDYVGLGNTGELFF. Written as DNA, the CDR3 is TGCGCCAGCAGTGACTACGTTGGACTAGGGAACACCGGGGAGCTGTTTTTT.

The CDR3 DNA is TGTGCCAGCAGCTTAGGGGTAGCGGGGGGGCGAGACACCGGGGAGCTGTTTTTT. Protein sequence: CASSLGVAGGRDTGELFF. This chain links TRBV11-2 with TRBJ2-2; the match to TRBD2 covers 11 bases. The CDR3 runs to 18 residues. Trimming took 1 base from V and 3 from J; bases not matched to a gene: 7. CDR1 is SGHAT and CDR2 is FQNNGV in the germline V gene.

The rearrangement joins TRBV14 to TRBJ2-3; 8 nucleotides agree with TRBD2. Germline-derived CDR1 and CDR2 are SGHDN and FVKESK. The junction had 13 bases not matched to a gene; V was cut back by 2 bases and J by 3 bases. The CDR3 totals 18 residues. Here the CDR3 DNA reads TGTGCCAGCAGCCAATTTCTACCGAGCGGGGGCCTTACAGATACGCAGTATTTT. Its translation: CASSQFLPSGGLTDTQYF.

The chain carries TRBV9 and TRBJ1-6; D perhaps matches TRBD1 (6 bases). This CDR3 is 15 amino acids long. V lost 4 bases, J lost 10 bases, and 18 bases lay in between. Germline CDR1 and CDR2: SGDLS and YYNGEE. The CDR3 DNA reads as TGTGCCAGCAGCCCCACACAGGGAATCGGGTCACCCCTCCACTTT. It translates to CASSPTQGIGSPLHF.

The rearrangement uses TRBV28 and TRBJ1-4; TRBD1 agrees at 8 bases. J gave up 7 bases and V 6 bases, and 7 bases lay outside the gene matches. Germline CDR1 reads MDHEN; CDR2 reads SYDVKM. The CDR3 is made up of 14 amino acids. This CDR3 is CASSWTGLGEKLFF. In DNA form, the CDR3 reads TGTGCCAGCAGCTGGACAGGGTTGGGTGAAAAACTGTTTTTT.

The chain carries TRBV7-2 and TRBJ2-7; a weak D match, TRBD1 (7 bases). V was pared by 4 bases and J by 3 bases, with 10 bases between. The CDR3 has 13 amino acids. Germline CDR1 is SGHTA and CDR2 is FQGNSA. The DNA for the CDR3 is TGTGCCAGCAGCTACAGGGGAGGCTACGAGCAGTACGTC. This codes for CASSYRGGYEQYV.

This clone was seen a single time. The rearrangement joins TRBV27 to TRBJ2-7; D may be TRBD1 (5 bases). Germline CDR1 MNHEY, CDR2 SMNVEV (reference sequence). This CDR3 region has 14 residues. The germline V and J ends were trimmed by 1 base and 4 bases, with 11 bases remaining between them. The CDR3 DNA reads TGTGCCAGCAGTTTATATGGCAGGGAATACGAGCAGTACTTC. It specifies CASSLYGREYEQYF.

The chain has TRBV9 and TRBJ2-7, with D tentatively TRBD2 (6 bases). Trimming stripped 0 bases from V and 5 bases from J, with 15 bases between. Germline V gene sequence: CDR1 SGDLS, CDR2 YYNGEE. The CDR3 sequence is 15 residues long. CDR3: CASSVGGGSGDEQYV. CDR3 sequence (DNA): TGTGCCAGCAGCGTAGGTGGGGGGTCGGGCGACGAGCAGTACGTC.

The chain employs TRBV19 and TRBJ2-3, with D maybe TRBD1 (5 bases). V was trimmed by 3 bases and J by 2 bases, leaving 12 bases between them. CDR1 and CDR2 (germline): LNHDA, SQIVND (reference sequence). The CDR3 has 15 residues. The CDR3 region is CASSMVRVATDTQYF. For the CDR3, the DNA is TGTGCCAGTAGTATGGTCAGGGTAGCCACAGATACGCAGTATTTT.

The chain uses TRBV19 and TRBJ2-7; 8 positions match TRBD2. This CDR3 region has 15 residues. With 1 base clipped from V and 2 bases from J, the junction kept 4 bases outside the gene matches. CDR1 and CDR2 (germline): LNHDA, SQIVND (reference sequence). The CDR3 DNA reads as TGTGCCAGTAGTATAGGTAGCGGGGTTACCTACGAGCAGTACTTC. It translates to CASSIGSGVTYEQYF. Complete variable domain (other parts from reference TRBV19 and TRBJ2-7): DGGITQSPKYLFRKEGQNVTLSCEQNLNHDAMYWYRQDPGQGLRLIYYSQIVNDFQKGDIAEGYSVSREKKESFPLTVTSAQKNPTAFYLCASSIGSGVTYEQYFGPGTRLTVT.

V is TRBV28 and J is TRBJ2-2, with D possibly being TRBD1 (6 bases). The CDR3 consists of 17 residues. CDR1 and CDR2 from the germline V gene are MDHEN and SYDVKM. V gave up 2 bases and J gave up 0 bases, with 13 bases separating them. CDR3 in amino acids: CASSLIQTGANTGELFF. The CDR3 DNA sequence: TGTGCCAGCAGTTTAATCCAGACAGGCGCGAACACCGGGGAGCTGTTTTTT.

The chain employs TRBV11-3 and TRBJ1-6; D gene uncertain. V lost 0 bases and J 5 bases, leaving 5 bases between the germline ends. Germline-derived CDR1 and CDR2 are SGHNT and YENEEA. The CDR3 spans 14 residues. The CDR3 protein is CASSLEQNNSPLHF. The DNA for the CDR3 is TGTGCCAGCAGCTTAGAACAGAATAATTCACCCCTCCACTTT.

CDR3 DNA: TGTGCCAGCAGCCCCGGGACTAGCGGGGGTTACGAGCAGTACTTC. It codes for CASSPGTSGGYEQYF. V and J are TRBV3-1 (or the pseudogene TRBV3-2) and TRBJ2-7; 14 bases line up with TRBD2. J gave up 4 bases and V 4 bases, and 3 bases lay outside the gene matches. Germline CDR1 and CDR2: LGHDT and YNNKEL (reference sequence). The CDR3 covers 15 residues.

The chain links TRBV5-4 to TRBJ2-7; 7 bases map to TRBD2. The V and J ends lost 0 bases and 0 bases, in that order; junction bases with no gene match: 6. This CDR3 comprises 16 residues. Germline V gene data show CDR1 as SGHNT and CDR2 as YYREEE (reference sequence). The CDR3 loop is CASSLGVAGFSYEQYF. The CDR3 DNA reads TGTGCCAGCAGCTTGGGAGTAGCGGGCTTCTCCTACGAGCAGTACTTC.

The genes are TRBV6-2 or TRBV6-3 and TRBJ1-2; TRBD1 might be the D (5 bases). This CDR3 is 12 amino acids long. Germline V gene lookup returns CDR1 MNHEY and CDR2 SVGEGT. The V gene lost 7 bases and the J gene lost 10 bases, with 16 bases spanning the gap. The DNA for the CDR3 is TGTGCCAGCACCCCTTCGACAGACAACTACACCTTC. This codes for CASTPSTDNYTF.

This clone was observed a handful of times. This chain links TRBV7-3 with TRBJ1-6, with D unclear. Germline values: CDR1 SGHTA, CDR2 FQGTGA. V was shortened by 2 bases and J by 4 bases, with 6 bases between the two germline ends. There are 14 residues in the CDR3. The CDR3 loop is CASSLGPYNSPLHF. CDR3 DNA: TGTGCCAGCAGCTTAGGGCCTTATAATTCACCCCTCCACTTT.

Of note for this clone: This same CDR3 is encoded by further DNA sequences in the sample. The chain has TRBV5-1 and TRBJ1-3, with D hard to call. The germline CDR1 and CDR2 sequences are SGHRS and YFSETQ. This CDR3 is 14 amino acids long. V dropped 0 bases and J dropped 1 base, with 5 bases sitting between them. Here the CDR3 reads CASSLAGSGNTIYF. CDR3 in DNA: TGCGCCAGCAGCTTGGCCGGGTCTGGAAACACCATATATTTT.

This chain joins TRBV11-2 and TRBJ1-5; 8 bases are shared with TRBD1. This CDR3 spans 16 amino acids. Germline V lookup: CDR1 SGHAT, CDR2 FQNNGV. Losses at the gene ends were 2 bases for V and 3 bases for J; bases not matched to a gene: 6. CDR3: CASSLPTDRVNQPQHF. The CDR3 DNA reads TGTGCCAGCAGCTTACCTACGGACAGGGTCAATCAGCCCCAGCATTTT.

This sequence joins TRBV5-4 and TRBJ2-5; D may be TRBD2 (6 bases). V lost 1 base and J lost 4, with 17 bases in between. Looked up from germline, CDR1 is SGHNT and CDR2 is YYREEE (reference sequence). CDR3 length: 16 amino acids. The chain's CDR3 is CASSLSGFSEGETQYF. CDR3 bases: TGTGCCAGCAGCTTGAGCGGGTTCTCGGAGGGAGAGACCCAGTACTTC.